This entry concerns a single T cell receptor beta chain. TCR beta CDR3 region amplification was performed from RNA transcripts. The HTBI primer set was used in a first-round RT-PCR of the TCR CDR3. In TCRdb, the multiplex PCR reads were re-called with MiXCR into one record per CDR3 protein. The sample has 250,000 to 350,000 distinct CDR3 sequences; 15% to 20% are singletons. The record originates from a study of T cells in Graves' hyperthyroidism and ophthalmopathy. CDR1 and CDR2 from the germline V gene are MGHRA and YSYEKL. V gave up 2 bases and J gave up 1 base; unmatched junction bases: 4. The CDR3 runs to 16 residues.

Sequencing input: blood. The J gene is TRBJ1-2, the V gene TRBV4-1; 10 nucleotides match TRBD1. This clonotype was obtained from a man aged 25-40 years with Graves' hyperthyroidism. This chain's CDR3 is CASSQPGTGVNYGYTF. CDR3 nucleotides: TGCGCCAGCAGCCAACCCGGGACAGGGGTTAACTATGGCTACACCTTC.